Presented here are 20 T cell receptor beta chains from one specimen sequenced in a study of T cells in Graves' hyperthyroidism and ophthalmopathy. TCR beta CDR3 regions were amplified from RNA. Initially, a first-round RT-PCR of the TCR CDR3 employed the HTBI primer set. From the multiplex PCR reads, TCRdb called clonotypes with MiXCR, one entry per CDR3 protein. The repertoire includes roughly 640,000 distinct CDR3 sequences, about a sixth of them detected once, and less than 3.5% sits in the top ten. The sequenced material came from blood. All receptors derive from a woman in her forties with Graves' ophthalmopathy.

This clonotype was counted a few times. A junction boundary mismatches the germline segment, possibly from a read error. This chain links TRBV12-3 or TRBV12-4 with TRBJ2-1; a weak D match, TRBD2 (5 bases). This CDR3 is built from 11 residues. Written as DNA, the CDR3 is TGTGCCGGCAGTCCGGGGAATGAGCAGTTCTTC. It specifies CAGSPGNEQFF.

The CDR3 nucleotides are TGTGCCAGCAGCCCCGGGACTAGCATATACGAGCAGTACTTC. It encodes CASSPGTSIYEQYF. V is TRBV7-9 and J is TRBJ2-7; TRBD2 aligns across 9 bases. The V gene end was trimmed by 5 bases and the J gene end by 4 bases; junction bases not matched to a gene: 6. This CDR3 has 14 amino acids. Germline CDR1 SEHNR, CDR2 FQNEAQ (reference sequence). The full variable domain, rest sourced from reference TRBV7-9 and TRBJ2-7, is DTGVSQNPRHKITKRGQNVTFRCDPISEHNRLYWYRQTLGQGPEFLTYFQNEAQLEKSRLLSDRFSAERPKGSFSTLEIQRTEQGDSAMYLCASSPGTSIYEQYFGPGTRLTVT.

V usage is TRBV9 and J usage is TRBJ1-6; D is unresolved. The CDR3 sequence is 15 residues long. Between the trimmed V and J ends, which lost 0 bases and 0 bases, there was a span of 4 bases. Germline V lookup: CDR1 SGDLS, CDR2 YYNGEE. CDR3 region: CASSVAGSYNSPLHF. Here the CDR3 DNA reads TGTGCCAGCAGCGTAGCCGGCTCCTATAATTCACCCCTCCACTTT. The whole variable domain, remainder taken from reference TRBV9 and TRBJ1-6, is DSGVTQTPKHLITATGQRVTLRCSPRSGDLSVYWYQQSLDQGLQFLIQYYNGEERAKGNILERFSAQQFPDLHSELNLSSLELGDSALYFCASSVAGSYNSPLHFGNGTRLTVT.

This rearrangement joins TRBV30 to TRBJ2-5, with 11 bases that match TRBD2. After removal of 5 bases from V and 4 bases from J, the junction contained 6 bases not matched to a gene. The CDR3 consists of 14 residues. Germline values: CDR1 GTSNPN, CDR2 SVGIG (reference sequence). The CDR3 DNA reads as TGTGCCTGGCAAAAGACTAGCGGGGTAGAGACCCAGTACTTC. Translation gives CAWQKTSGVETQYF.

This clonotype was observed a few times. The CDR3 region has the DNA TGTGCCAGCAGCTTGGGCCTAACTAGCGGGAGTCCAGATACGCAGTATTTT. This encodes CASSLGLTSGSPDTQYF. The chain has TRBV11-3 and TRBJ2-3; the match to TRBD2 covers 11 bases. Germline V gene lookup returns CDR1 SGHNT and CDR2 YENEEA. With 3 bases clipped from V and 4 bases from J, the junction kept 9 bases outside the gene matches. The CDR3 sequence is 17 residues long.

This clonotype is a singleton in its sample. The V call is TRBV6-5, the J call TRBJ2-5; D might be TRBD1 (6 bases). V was clipped by 3 bases and J by 4 bases, with 9 bases between them. CDR1 MNHEY and CDR2 SVGAGI come from the germline V gene. This CDR3 contains 13 residues. CDR3 coding DNA: TGTGCCAGCAGTTATCTCAGGGGAGAGACCCAGTACTTC. Its translation: CASSYLRGETQYF.

V is TRBV9 and J is TRBJ2-4, with 10 nucleotides matching TRBD1. The CDR3 runs 15 residues. Per the germline V gene, CDR1 is SGDLS and CDR2 is YYNGEE. Trimming took 4 bases from V and 11 from J; bases not matched to a gene: 12. CDR3 sequence reads: CASSLKSGTGDLQYF. In nucleotides, the CDR3 is TGTGCCAGCAGCTTAAAATCCGGGACAGGGGATCTTCAGTACTTC.

This clonotype appeared many times. The genes are TRBV7-8 and TRBJ1-1; D unclear. Germline CDR1 SGHVS, CDR2 FQNEAQ. Trimming cost V 1 base and J 5 bases, with 14 bases left between them. This CDR3 region has 15 residues. The chain's CDR3 is CASSLVRTLRTEAFF. The DNA of the CDR3 is TGTGCCAGCAGCTTAGTGAGGACCCTAAGGACTGAAGCTTTCTTT.

The rearrangement links TRBV2 to TRBJ1-4; perhaps TRBD1 as D (5 bases). The CDR3 has 13 residues. Trimming cost V 7 bases and J 8 bases, with 14 bases left between them. Per germline, CDR1 SNHLY and CDR2 FYNNEI. For the CDR3, the DNA is TGTGCCAGCACCAGGGAGCGTGACGAAAAACTGTTTTTT. It yields the protein CASTRERDEKLFF.

This clonotype was counted ten times or more. The CDR3: CASSSHRTVPIYNEQFF. The CDR3 DNA reads as TGTGCCAGCAGCTCGCACCGGACAGTACCAATCTACAATGAGCAGTTCTTC. J is TRBJ2-1 and V is TRBV7-9; possible D gene TRBD1, 6 bases. CDR1 SEHNR and CDR2 FQNEAQ come from the germline V gene (reference sequence). The V end was cut by 4 bases, the J end by 3 bases, with 19 bases between. This CDR3 has 17 amino acids.

Ten or more counts support this clonotype. The J gene is TRBJ1-5, the V gene TRBV27; D remains ambiguous. Germline V CDR1 and CDR2: MNHEY, SMNVEV (reference sequence). Deletions cut 2 bases from V and 0 bases from J, with 14 bases between. There are 17 residues in the CDR3. The DNA of the CDR3 is TGTGCCAGCAGTTTAGAGACGGAGCAACCTAGCAATCAGCCCCAGCATTTT. Protein: CASSLETEQPSNQPQHF.

This clonotype was counted only a few times. This chain joins TRBV29-1 and TRBJ2-1; no clear D gene. Germline-derived CDR1 and CDR2 are SQVTM and ANQGSEA. The V end lost 6 bases, the J end lost 9 bases, and 12 bases lay between the germline ends. The CDR3 runs to 11 residues. CDR3 nucleotides: TGCAGCGTGCCCGGTTACGGTGAGCAGTTCTTC. Its translation is CSVPGYGEQFF.

This clonotype was detected a few times. The rearrangement uses TRBV12-3 or TRBV12-4 and TRBJ1-2; 8 bases line up with TRBD1. Unmatched junction bases numbered 4, after V lost 3 bases and J lost 1 base. This CDR3 is built from 15 residues. CDR3 amino acids: CASSFRDRFNYGYTF. CDR3 in DNA: TGTGCCAGCAGTTTCCGGGACAGGTTTAACTATGGCTACACCTTC.

This clonotype was recorded a few times. The rearrangement links TRBV27 to TRBJ1-1; D remains unclear. The CDR3 has 15 amino acids. The germline V gene has CDR1 MNHEY and CDR2 SMNVEV (reference sequence). V lost 6 bases to trimming and J lost 0 bases, with 14 bases between them. The CDR3 bases are TGTGCCAGCAGACCCGGGTTTTTCTTGAACACTGAAGCTTTCTTT. It yields the protein CASRPGFFLNTEAFF.

This clonotype showed up many times. This chain connects TRBV11-2 to TRBJ2-3; D unclear. The CDR3 extends over 13 amino acids. Looked up from germline, CDR1 is SGHAT and CDR2 is FQNNGV. The germline V and J ends were trimmed by 5 bases and 6 bases, with 12 bases remaining between them. The CDR3 DNA follows: TGTGCCAGCAGCCTCGGGCGCATTGATACGCAGTATTTT. It yields the protein CASSLGRIDTQYF.

As to this clonotype: A read error may explain this, as a much larger clone is one base away. The chain carries TRBV2 and TRBJ1-1, with 8 bases lining up with TRBD1. Germline lookup yields CDR1 SNHLY and CDR2 FYNNEI. The CDR3 sequence is 14 residues long. V lost 10 bases to trimming and J lost 4 bases; unmatched junction nucleotides: 11. CDR3 loop: CANVPIRGLTEAFF. As DNA, the CDR3 is TGTGCCAACGTACCGATCAGGGGGCTCACTGAAGCTTTCTTT.

The J gene is TRBJ2-3, the V gene TRBV5-1; a weak D match, TRBD2 (5 bases). The CDR3 contains 13 residues. The germline gives CDR1 SGHRS, CDR2 YFSETQ. Trimming left V 5 bases short and J 4 bases short, with 11 bases between. In DNA, the CDR3 is TGCGCCAGCAGACCCACTAGTCCAGATACGCAGTATTTT. It translates to CASRPTSPDTQYF.

This clonotype was detected only a few times. The chain employs TRBV4-1 and TRBJ2-1; 9 nucleotides agree with TRBD2. V lost 2 bases and J lost 9; bases outside the gene matches: 11. Germline-derived CDR1 and CDR2 are MGHRA and YSYEKL. This CDR3 has 16 residues. Written as DNA, the CDR3 is TGCGCCAGCAGCCAACCCCGGGGGCGGGGGGGCCGTGAGCAGTTCTTC. It specifies CASSQPRGRGGREQFF.

Ten or more counts support this clonotype. This chain connects TRBV6-1 to TRBJ2-1; a weak D match, TRBD1 (5 bases). In germline, CDR1 is MNHNS, CDR2 SASEGT. The CDR3 consists of 15 residues. V dropped 2 bases and J dropped 4 bases, with 12 bases sitting between them. This CDR3 is CASSENGATYNEQFF. DNA of the CDR3: TGTGCCAGCAGTGAAAATGGGGCGACGTACAATGAGCAGTTCTTC.

This clonotype was found a few times. This chain joins TRBV6-1 and TRBJ2-5, with a weak D call TRBD2 (6 bases). CDR3 length: 15 amino acids. Germline V gives CDR1 MNHNS, CDR2 SASEGT. The V end was cut by 6 bases, the J end by 5 bases, with 19 bases between. CDR3 in amino acids: CASRDRAGRSETQYF. The CDR3 DNA sequence: TGTGCCAGCAGAGACCGGGCGGGGAGGAGTGAGACCCAGTACTTC.